The 2 T cell receptor beta chains presented below share a single source sample, sequenced in a study of CXCR3-negative and CXCR3-positive naive CD8 T cells. The method, 5' RACE with UMI labels, was used to prepare the TRB cDNA libraries. With the 5' RACE reads reprocessed, TCRdb shows one record per CDR3 protein and no DNA. The sample's table shows tens of thousands of distinct CDR3 sequences. The sequencing input was naive CXCR3- CD8+ T cells from blood. Stated subset: CD45RO-CCR7+CD27+CD95- naive CD8+ T cells lacking CXCR3 (TNR3-). These receptors were collected from a human donor in good health. Some clones in this sample may be carry-over from other donors' samples.

J is TRBJ1-1 and V is TRBV29-1; the TRBD1 assignment by TCRdb is unverifiable without DNA. This CDR3 has 14 residues. Germline loops: CDR1 SQVTM, CDR2 ANQGSEA. This CDR3 is CSVESGTGSAEAFF.

This chain uses TRBV12-3 or TRBV12-4 with TRBJ2-7. This CDR3 has 12 residues. The CDR3 sequence is CASSVAYYEQYF.